These 14 T cell receptor beta chains share one sample of origin, sequenced in a study of cytomegalovirus exposure and HLA in healthy donors (dated by TCRdb to between 2016 and 2019). Receptor amplification or capture employed the immunoSEQ multiplex PCR assay. For the multiplex PCR, a mixture combining 60 forward primers for TCR Vbeta segments and 13 reverse primers for TCR Jbeta segments was used. TCRdb mirrors the immuneACCESS table, restricted to in-frame sequences. Some clones are absent from its copies; in checked studies, under half trace to an unresolved V gene, and the reason for the others is unknown. The sample table shows about 80,000 clones, and around 77% are seen once. Around 3.4% of the sample belongs to the ten largest clones. Source material: PBMCs. These receptors were obtained from a man between 50 and 59 years old in good health and CMV-seronegative.

The rearrangement joins TRBV4-2 to TRBJ1-5; D remains unclear. Germline V CDR1 and CDR2: LGHNA, YNFKEQ. Trimming cost V 1 base and J 5 bases, with 3 bases left between them. This CDR3 comprises 12 residues. The CDR3 DNA follows: TGTGCCAGCAGCCAAGTAGATCAGCCCCAGCATTTT. Its translation is CASSQVDQPQHF.

DNA for the CDR3: TGCGCCAGCAGCGGACAATCGACAGGTACCTACGAGCAGTACTTC. Its protein product is CASSGQSTGTYEQYF. J is TRBJ2-7 and V is TRBV5-1, with D possibly matching TRBD1 (6 bases). V lost 4 bases and J 2 bases, leaving 16 bases between the germline ends. This CDR3 is built from 15 residues. CDR1 and CDR2 (germline): SGHRS, YFSETQ.

In this sample, this clone turned up a few times. The chain is built from TRBV2 and TRBJ2-5; D is unclear. The V gene lost 3 bases and the J gene lost 3 bases, with 8 bases spanning the gap. Germline-derived CDR1 and CDR2 are SNHLY and FYNNEI. CDR3 length equals 13 residues. The CDR3 spells CASSEVREETQYF. The CDR3 DNA follows: TGTGCCAGCAGTGAGGTCCGGGAAGAGACCCAGTACTTC.

This rearrangement joins TRBV7-2 to TRBJ1-1, with no clear D. Trimming stripped 2 bases from V and 5 bases from J, with 15 bases between. Germline V gene lookup returns CDR1 SGHTA and CDR2 FQGNSA. The CDR3 extends over 15 amino acids. In DNA, the CDR3 is TGTGCCAGCAGCTTAATTGTGGGGTCGGGGACTGAAGCTTTCTTT. Its translation: CASSLIVGSGTEAFF.

This chain uses TRBV7-2 with TRBJ1-5; D may be TRBD1 (6 bases). CDR1 SGHTA and CDR2 FQGNSA come from the germline V gene. The CDR3 extends over 14 amino acids. Trimming pared 1 base from V and 4 bases from J, leaving 8 bases between. CDR3 region: CASSLDRVNQPQHF. Here the CDR3 DNA reads TGTGCCAGCAGCTTAGACAGGGTGAATCAGCCCCAGCATTTT.

V usage is TRBV27 and J usage is TRBJ1-6, with 7 nucleotides matching TRBD1. The CDR3 covers 15 residues. V gave up 0 bases and J gave up 10 bases; unmatched junction bases: 6. Germline values: CDR1 MNHEY, CDR2 SMNVEV (reference sequence). This CDR3 is CASSLSIGGQSPLHF. The CDR3, as DNA: TGTGCCAGCAGTTTATCGATAGGGGGCCAATCACCCCTCCACTTT.

This clone showed up just a few times. V and J are TRBV7-2 and TRBJ1-1, with TRBD1 identical over 10 bases. The CDR3 runs to 15 residues. V shed 5 bases, J shed 2 bases, and the junction held 5 bases outside the gene matches. CDR1 and CDR2 from the germline V gene are SGHTA and FQGNSA. This CDR3 reads CASSAWTGGNTEAFF. DNA for the CDR3: TGTGCCAGCAGCGCCTGGACAGGGGGAAACACTGAAGCTTTCTTT.

This clone was seen a handful of times. The chain links TRBV6-1 to TRBJ1-4, with 8 nucleotides matching TRBD1. The V gene's germline CDR1 is MNHNS and CDR2 SASEGT. This CDR3 spans 11 amino acids. With 6 bases clipped from V and 10 bases from J, the junction kept 1 base outside the gene matches. The CDR3 is CASRQGGKLFF. In nucleotides, the CDR3 is TGTGCCAGCAGACAGGGGGGAAAACTGTTTTTT.

J is TRBJ1-5 and V is TRBV12-2; the listed D gene, TRBD1, was not tested against the DNA. TRBV12-2 is deemed a pseudogene. This CDR3 has 16 residues. The CDR3 sequence is CASRLPLQTSNQPQHF. The CDR3 DNA reads TGTGCAAGTCGCTTACCGTTACAGACTAGCAATCAGCCCCAGCATTTT.

The V call is TRBV2, the J call TRBJ2-5; D is possibly TRBD2 (6 bases). The germline V gene has CDR1 SNHLY and CDR2 FYNNEI. This CDR3 has 17 amino acids. V was shortened by 7 bases and J by 4 bases, with 25 bases between the two germline ends. The CDR3 region is CASTRRGAGLTRETQYF. Written as DNA, the CDR3 is TGTGCCAGCACGAGAAGGGGAGCGGGTTTAACTCGAGAGACCCAGTACTTC.

This clone is a singleton in its sample. The J gene is TRBJ2-7, the V gene TRBV5-1; 7 nucleotides agree with TRBD1. Losses at the gene ends were 8 bases for V and 0 bases for J; bases not matched to a gene: 23. Germline values: CDR1 SGHRS, CDR2 YFSETQ. There are 19 residues in the CDR3. The CDR3, as DNA: TGCGCCAGGGATTCCGACCGGGACAGCCGACACCCTAGCTCCTACGAGCAGTACTTC. It specifies CARDSDRDSRHPSSYEQYF.

The rearrangement joins TRBV5-1 to TRBJ1-2; 12 bases map to TRBD1. The CDR3 length is 15 residues. V was clipped by 4 bases and J by 2 bases; unmatched bases: 3. CDR1 and CDR2 from the germline V gene are SGHRS and YFSETQ. The CDR3 coding sequence is TGCGCCAGCAGCCCGGGGACAGGGGGCAACTATGGCTACACCTTC. It specifies CASSPGTGGNYGYTF. Together with reference TRBV5-1 and TRBJ1-2, the CDR3 gives the full variable domain: KAGVTQTPRYLIKTRGQQVTLSCSPISGHRSVSWYQQTPGQGLQFLFEYFSETQRNKGNFPGRFSGRQFSNSRSEMNVSTLELGDSALYLCASSPGTGGNYGYTFGSGTRLTVV.

V gene TRBV30 combines with J gene TRBJ2-3; D is unclear. Per the germline V gene, CDR1 is GTSNPN and CDR2 is SVGIG (reference sequence). CDR3 length equals 13 residues. V was clipped by 0 bases and J by 0 bases, with 4 bases between them. This chain's CDR3 is CAWSVRSTDTQYF. DNA for the CDR3: TGTGCCTGGAGTGTACGGAGCACAGATACGCAGTATTTT. The variable domain in full, completed from reference TRBV30 and TRBJ2-3, reads SQTIHQWPATLVQPVGSPLSLECTVEGTSNPNLYWYRQAAGRGLQLLFYSVGIGQISSEVPQNLSASRPQDRQFILSSKKLLLSDSGFYLCAWSVRSTDTQYFGPGTRLTVL.

The chain joins TRBV23-1 to TRBJ1-6; 8 bases agree with TRBD1. TRBV23-1 is noted as an ORF with a role that remains uncertain. The CDR3 sequence is 15 residues long. Trimming took 5 bases from V and 5 from J; bases not matched to a gene: 5. The CDR3 here is CASSNRGSHNSPLHF. Here the CDR3 DNA reads TGCGCCAGCAGTAACAGGGGGTCTCATAATTCACCCCTCCACTTT.